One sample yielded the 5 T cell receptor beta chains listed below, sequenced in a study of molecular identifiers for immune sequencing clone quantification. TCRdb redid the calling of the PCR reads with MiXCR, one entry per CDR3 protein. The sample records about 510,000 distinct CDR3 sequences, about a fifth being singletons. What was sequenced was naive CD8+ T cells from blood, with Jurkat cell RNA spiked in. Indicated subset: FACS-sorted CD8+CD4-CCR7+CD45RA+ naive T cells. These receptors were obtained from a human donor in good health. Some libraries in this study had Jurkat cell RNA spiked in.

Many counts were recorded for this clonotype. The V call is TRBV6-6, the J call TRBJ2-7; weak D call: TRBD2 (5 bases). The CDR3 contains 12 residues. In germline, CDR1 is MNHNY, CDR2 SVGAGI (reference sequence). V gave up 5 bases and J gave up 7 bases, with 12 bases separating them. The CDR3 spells CASSHSGVEQYF. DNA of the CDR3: TGTGCCAGCAGTCACAGCGGTGTTGAGCAGTACTTC.

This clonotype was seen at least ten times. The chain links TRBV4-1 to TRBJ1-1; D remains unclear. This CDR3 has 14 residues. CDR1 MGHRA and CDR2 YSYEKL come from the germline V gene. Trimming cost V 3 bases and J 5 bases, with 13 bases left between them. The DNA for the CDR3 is TGCGCCAGCAGCCACCCGATGGAAGTAACTGAAGCTTTCTTT. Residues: CASSHPMEVTEAFF.

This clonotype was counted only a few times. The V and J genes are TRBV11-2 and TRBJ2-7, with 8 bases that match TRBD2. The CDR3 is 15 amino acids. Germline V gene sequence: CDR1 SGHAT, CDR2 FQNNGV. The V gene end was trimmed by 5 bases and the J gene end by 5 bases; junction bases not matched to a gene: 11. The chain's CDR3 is CASSDSGTGGHEQYF. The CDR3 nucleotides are TGTGCCAGCAGCGATAGCGGGACGGGAGGCCACGAGCAGTACTTC.

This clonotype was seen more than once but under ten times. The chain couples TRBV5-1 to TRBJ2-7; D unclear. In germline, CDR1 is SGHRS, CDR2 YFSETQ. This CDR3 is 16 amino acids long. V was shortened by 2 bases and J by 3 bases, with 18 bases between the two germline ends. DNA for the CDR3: TGCGCCAGCAGCTTTGGGTCGCGATACTCAATCTACGAGCAGTACTTC. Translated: CASSFGSRYSIYEQYF.

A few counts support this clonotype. CDR3 loop: CASSKGRSGSSYEQYF. DNA of the CDR3: TGTGCCAGCAGCAAAGGCCGGAGCGGGTCCTCCTACGAGCAGTACTTC. V is TRBV21-1 and J is TRBJ2-7; the DNA was not used to check the table's D call, TRBD2. TRBV21-1 is described as a pseudogene. CDR3 length: 16 amino acids.